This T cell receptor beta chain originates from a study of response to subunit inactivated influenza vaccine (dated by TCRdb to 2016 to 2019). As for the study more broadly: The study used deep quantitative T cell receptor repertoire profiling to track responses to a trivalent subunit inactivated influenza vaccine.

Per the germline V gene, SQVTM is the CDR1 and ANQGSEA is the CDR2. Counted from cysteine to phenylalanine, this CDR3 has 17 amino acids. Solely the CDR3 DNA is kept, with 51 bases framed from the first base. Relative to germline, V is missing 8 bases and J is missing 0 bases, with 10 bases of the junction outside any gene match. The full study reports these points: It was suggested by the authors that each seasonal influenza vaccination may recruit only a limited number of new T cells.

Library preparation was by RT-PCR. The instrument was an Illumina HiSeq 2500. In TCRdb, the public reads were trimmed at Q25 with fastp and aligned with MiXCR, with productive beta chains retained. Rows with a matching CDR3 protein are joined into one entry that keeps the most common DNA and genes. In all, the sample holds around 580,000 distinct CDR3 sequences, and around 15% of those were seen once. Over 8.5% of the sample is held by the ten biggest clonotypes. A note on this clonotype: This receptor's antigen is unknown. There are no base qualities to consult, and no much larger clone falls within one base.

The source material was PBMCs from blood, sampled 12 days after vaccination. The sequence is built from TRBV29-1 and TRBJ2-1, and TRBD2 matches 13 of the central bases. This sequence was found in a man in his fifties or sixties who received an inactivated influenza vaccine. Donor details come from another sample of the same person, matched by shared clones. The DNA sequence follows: TGCAGCTACACCGGGACTAGCGGGGCAAGCTCCTACAATGAGCAGTTCTTC. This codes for CSYTGTSGASSYNEQFF.